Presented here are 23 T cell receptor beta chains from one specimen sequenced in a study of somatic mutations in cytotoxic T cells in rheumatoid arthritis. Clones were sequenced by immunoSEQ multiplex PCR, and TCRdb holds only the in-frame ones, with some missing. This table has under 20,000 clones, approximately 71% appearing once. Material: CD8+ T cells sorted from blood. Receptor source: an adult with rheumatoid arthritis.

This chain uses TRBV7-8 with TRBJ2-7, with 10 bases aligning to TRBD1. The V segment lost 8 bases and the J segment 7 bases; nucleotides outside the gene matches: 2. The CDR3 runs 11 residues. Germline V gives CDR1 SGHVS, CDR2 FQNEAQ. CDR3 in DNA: TGTGCCAGCGGGACAGGGGATGAGCAGTACTTC. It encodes CASGTGDEQYF.

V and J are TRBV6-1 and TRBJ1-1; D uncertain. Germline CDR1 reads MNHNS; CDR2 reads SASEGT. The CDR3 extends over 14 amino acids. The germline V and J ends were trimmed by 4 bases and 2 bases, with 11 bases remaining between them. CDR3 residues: CASSGRAENTEAFF. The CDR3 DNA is TGTGCCAGCAGTGGCCGGGCAGAAAACACTGAAGCTTTCTTT.

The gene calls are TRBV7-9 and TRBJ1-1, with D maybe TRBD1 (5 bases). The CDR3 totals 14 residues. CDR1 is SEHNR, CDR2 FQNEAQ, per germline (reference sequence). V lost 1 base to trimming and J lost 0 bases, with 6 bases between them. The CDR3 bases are TGTGCCAGCAGCTTAGGACAGATGAACACTGAAGCTTTCTTT. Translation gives CASSLGQMNTEAFF.

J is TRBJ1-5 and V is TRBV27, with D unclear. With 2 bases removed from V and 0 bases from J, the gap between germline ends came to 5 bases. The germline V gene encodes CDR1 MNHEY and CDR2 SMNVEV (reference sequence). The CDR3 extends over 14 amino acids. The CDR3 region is CASSLGNSNQPQHF. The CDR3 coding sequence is TGTGCCAGCAGTTTAGGTAATAGCAATCAGCCCCAGCATTTT.

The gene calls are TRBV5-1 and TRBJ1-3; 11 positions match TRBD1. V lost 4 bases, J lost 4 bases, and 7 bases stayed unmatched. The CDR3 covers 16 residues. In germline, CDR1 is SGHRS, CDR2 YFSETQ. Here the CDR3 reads CASSPIGQGAGNTIYF. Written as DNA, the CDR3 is TGCGCCAGCAGCCCAATCGGACAGGGGGCAGGAAACACCATATATTTT. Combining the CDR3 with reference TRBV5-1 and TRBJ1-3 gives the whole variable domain KAGVTQTPRYLIKTRGQQVTLSCSPISGHRSVSWYQQTPGQGLQFLFEYFSETQRNKGNFPGRFSGRQFSNSRSEMNVSTLELGDSALYLCASSPIGQGAGNTIYFGEGSWLTVV.

CDR3 protein: CASRGGFYEQYF. CDR3 nucleotide sequence: TGTGCCAGCAGGGGCGGCTTCTACGAGCAGTACTTC. The genes are TRBV6-5 and TRBJ2-7; no clear D gene. CDR3 size: 12 residues. Looked up from germline, CDR1 is MNHEY and CDR2 is SVGAGI. The V gene lost 6 bases and the J gene lost 3 bases, with 9 bases spanning the gap.

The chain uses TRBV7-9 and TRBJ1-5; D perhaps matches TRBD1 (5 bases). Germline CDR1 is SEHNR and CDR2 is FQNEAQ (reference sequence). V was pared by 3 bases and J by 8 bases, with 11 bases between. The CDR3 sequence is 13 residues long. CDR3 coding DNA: TGTGCCAGCAGCTTTTCGCCGGGGGAGCCCCAGCATTTT. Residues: CASSFSPGEPQHF. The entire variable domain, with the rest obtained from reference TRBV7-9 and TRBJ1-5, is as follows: DTGVSQNPRHKITKRGQNVTFRCDPISEHNRLYWYRQTLGQGPEFLTYFQNEAQLEKSRLLSDRFSAERPKGSFSTLEIQRTEQGDSAMYLCASSFSPGEPQHFGDGTRLSIL.

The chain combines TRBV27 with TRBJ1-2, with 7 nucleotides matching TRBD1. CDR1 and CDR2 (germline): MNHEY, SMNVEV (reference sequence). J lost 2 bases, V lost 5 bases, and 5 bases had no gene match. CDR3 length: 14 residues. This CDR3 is CASSTWDRNYGYTF. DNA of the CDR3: TGTGCCAGCAGTACCTGGGACAGAAACTATGGCTACACCTTC.

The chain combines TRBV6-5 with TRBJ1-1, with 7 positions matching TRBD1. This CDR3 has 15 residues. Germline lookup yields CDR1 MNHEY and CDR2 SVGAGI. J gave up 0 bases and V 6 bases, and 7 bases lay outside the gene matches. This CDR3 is CASRIPGQLNTEAFF. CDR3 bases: TGTGCCAGCAGGATCCCGGGACAGCTGAACACTGAAGCTTTCTTT.

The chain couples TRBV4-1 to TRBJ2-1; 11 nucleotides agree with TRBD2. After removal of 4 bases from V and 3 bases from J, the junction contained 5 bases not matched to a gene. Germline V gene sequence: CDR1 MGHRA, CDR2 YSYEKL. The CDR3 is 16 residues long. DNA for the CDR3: TGCGCCAGCAGCCGGAAACTAGCGGGGGACTACAATGAGCAGTTCTTC. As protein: CASSRKLAGDYNEQFF.

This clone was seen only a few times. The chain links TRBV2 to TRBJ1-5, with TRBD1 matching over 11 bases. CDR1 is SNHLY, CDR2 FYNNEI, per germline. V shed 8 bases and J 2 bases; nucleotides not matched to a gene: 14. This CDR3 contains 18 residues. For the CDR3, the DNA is TGTGCCAGCCGTCCGGGGACAGGGGGACACCGAGGCAATCAGCCCCAGCATTTT. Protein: CASRPGTGGHRGNQPQHF.

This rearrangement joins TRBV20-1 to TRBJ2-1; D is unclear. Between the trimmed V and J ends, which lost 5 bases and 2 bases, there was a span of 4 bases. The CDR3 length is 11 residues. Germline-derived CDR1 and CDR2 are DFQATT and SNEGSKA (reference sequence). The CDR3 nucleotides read TGCAGTGCTCCCCCCTACAATGAGCAGTTCTTC. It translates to CSAPPYNEQFF.

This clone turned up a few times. CDR3 in DNA: TGCGCCAGCAGCTTGGATGGCGCTAGGGCAGGGGCCCATGTCGGCTATGGCTACACCTTC. It translates to CASSLDGARAGAHVGYGYTF. The chain links TRBV5-1 to TRBJ1-2; tentative D call: TRBD1 (6 bases). This CDR3 is 20 amino acids long. CDR1 and CDR2 (germline): SGHRS, YFSETQ. Deletions cut 0 bases from V and 4 bases from J, with 28 bases between.

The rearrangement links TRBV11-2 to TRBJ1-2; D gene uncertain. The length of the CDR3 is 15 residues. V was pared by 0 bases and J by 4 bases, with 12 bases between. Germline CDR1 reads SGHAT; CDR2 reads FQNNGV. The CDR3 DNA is TGTGCCAGCAGCTTAGAGCCGGGTATTAGCTATGGCTACACCTTC. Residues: CASSLEPGISYGYTF.

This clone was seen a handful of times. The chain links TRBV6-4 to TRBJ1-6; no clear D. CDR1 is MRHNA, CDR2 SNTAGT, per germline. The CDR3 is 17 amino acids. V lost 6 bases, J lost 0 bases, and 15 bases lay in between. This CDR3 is CASRETDMSSYNSPLHF. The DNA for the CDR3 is TGTGCCAGCAGGGAGACTGATATGAGCTCCTATAATTCACCCCTCCACTTT.

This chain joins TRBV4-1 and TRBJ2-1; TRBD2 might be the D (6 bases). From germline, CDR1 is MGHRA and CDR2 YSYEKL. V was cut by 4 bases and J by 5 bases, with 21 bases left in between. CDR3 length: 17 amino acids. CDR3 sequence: CASSPGGVSGAHNEQFF. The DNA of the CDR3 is TGCGCCAGCAGCCCCGGAGGGGTTTCTGGGGCACACAATGAGCAGTTCTTC.

For the CDR3, the DNA is TGCGCCAGCAGCCTCTGGACAGGGTACGAGCAGTACTTC. Its translation is CASSLWTGYEQYF. The chain joins TRBV4-1 to TRBJ2-7; 8 bases fit TRBD1. CDR1 is MGHRA and CDR2 is YSYEKL in the germline V gene. The CDR3 is 13 amino acids. Trimming removed 4 bases from V and 4 bases from J; junction bases left unmatched: 3.

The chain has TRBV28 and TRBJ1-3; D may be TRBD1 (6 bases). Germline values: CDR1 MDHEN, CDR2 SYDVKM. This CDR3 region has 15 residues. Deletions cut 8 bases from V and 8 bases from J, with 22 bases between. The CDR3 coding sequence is TGTGCCAGCTTCCCGGCAGGGGCAATAGGGGACACCATATATTTT. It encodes CASFPAGAIGDTIYF.

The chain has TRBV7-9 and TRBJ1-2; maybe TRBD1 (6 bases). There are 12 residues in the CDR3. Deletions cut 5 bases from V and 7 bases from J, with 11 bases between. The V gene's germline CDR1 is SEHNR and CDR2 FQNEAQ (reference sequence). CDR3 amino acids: CASSPRGAGYTF. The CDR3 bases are TGTGCCAGCAGCCCCAGGGGAGCTGGCTACACCTTC.

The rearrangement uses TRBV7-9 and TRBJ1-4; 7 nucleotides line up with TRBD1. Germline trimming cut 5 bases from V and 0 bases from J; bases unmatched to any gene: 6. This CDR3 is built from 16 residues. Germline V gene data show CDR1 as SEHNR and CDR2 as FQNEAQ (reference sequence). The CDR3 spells CASSRTGYSTNEKLFF. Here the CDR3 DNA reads TGTGCCAGCAGCAGGACAGGATACTCAACTAATGAAAAACTGTTTTTT.

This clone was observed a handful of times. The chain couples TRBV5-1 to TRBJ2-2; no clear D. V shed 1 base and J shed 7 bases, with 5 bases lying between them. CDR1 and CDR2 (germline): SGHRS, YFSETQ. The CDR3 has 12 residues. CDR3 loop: CASSLLGGELFF. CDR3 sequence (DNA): TGCGCCAGCAGCTTGCTGGGCGGGGAGCTGTTTTTT. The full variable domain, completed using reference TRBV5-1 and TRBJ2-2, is KAGVTQTPRYLIKTRGQQVTLSCSPISGHRSVSWYQQTPGQGLQFLFEYFSETQRNKGNFPGRFSGRQFSNSRSEMNVSTLELGDSALYLCASSLLGGELFFGEGSRLTVL.

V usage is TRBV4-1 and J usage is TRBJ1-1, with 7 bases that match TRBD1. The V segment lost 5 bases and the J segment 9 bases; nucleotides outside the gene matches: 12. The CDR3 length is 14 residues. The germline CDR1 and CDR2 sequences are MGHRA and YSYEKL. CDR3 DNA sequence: TGCGCCAGCAGCTCCCCATCCCGACAGGGTCAAGCTTTCTTT. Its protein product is CASSSPSRQGQAFF.

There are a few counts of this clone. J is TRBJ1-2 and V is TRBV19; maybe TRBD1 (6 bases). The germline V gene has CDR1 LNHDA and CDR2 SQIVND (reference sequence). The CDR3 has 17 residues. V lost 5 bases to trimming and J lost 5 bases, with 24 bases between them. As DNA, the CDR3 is TGTGCCAGTAGTTCCGACGAGTGGAACAGGGAGGGGTATGGCTACACCTTC. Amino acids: CASSSDEWNREGYGYTF.